Below, 20 T cell receptor beta chains from the same sample are listed, as sequenced in a study of T cell responses to AZD1222 COVID-19 vaccine. TCRdb's copy holds only in-frame clones and misses some; the assay was immunoSEQ multiplex PCR. Among 180,000 or so clones listed, approximately 95% were seen once. Sequencing used peripheral blood, obtained 28 days after the second AZD1222 dose. The receptors were sampled from an adult who received the AZD1222 COVID-19 vaccine.

The chain employs TRBV7-2 and TRBJ2-7, with 11 bases aligning to TRBD2. This CDR3 region has 14 residues. The trim removed 3 bases at V and 4 bases at J, leaving 2 bases unmatched. Germline V lookup: CDR1 SGHTA, CDR2 FQGNSA. The DNA of the CDR3 is TGTGCCAGCAGCTTGCTAGCGGGGGGTTACGAGCAGTACTTC. The encoded protein is CASSLLAGGYEQYF.

J is TRBJ1-2 and V is TRBV5-6; D remains unclear. The CDR3 loop spans 17 amino acids. V was clipped by 0 bases and J by 0 bases, with 15 bases between them. Looked up from germline, CDR1 is SGHDT and CDR2 is YYEEEE. As DNA, the CDR3 is TGTGCCAGCAGCTTGGCCAATTCTGTGCCCACTAACTATGGCTACACCTTC. As protein: CASSLANSVPTNYGYTF.

V is TRBV24-1 and J is TRBJ2-5; no definite D call. The V end lost 1 base, the J end lost 5 bases, and 7 bases lay between the germline ends. This CDR3 has 13 residues. CDR1 and CDR2 from the germline V gene are KGHDR and SFDVKD. The CDR3 reads CATSDFSDETQYF. CDR3 in DNA: TGTGCCACCAGTGATTTTTCAGATGAGACCCAGTACTTC.

The chain employs TRBV7-9 and TRBJ1-2; perhaps TRBD1 as D (6 bases). Germline assignment: CDR1 SEHNR and CDR2 FQNEAQ (reference sequence). The CDR3 is 15 amino acids. V gave up 1 base and J gave up 5 bases, with 14 bases separating them. DNA of the CDR3: TGTGCCAGCAGCTTAGAGTCAGGGGCCATATATGGCTACACCTTC. As protein: CASSLESGAIYGYTF.

This chain connects TRBV5-6 to TRBJ1-2; D perhaps matches TRBD1 (5 bases). Germline V gene sequence: CDR1 SGHDT, CDR2 YYEEEE. There are 14 residues in the CDR3. The V and J ends lost 1 base and 4 bases respectively, with 11 bases between them. CDR3 sequence: CASSLRGEGYGYTF. Written as DNA, the CDR3 is TGTGCCAGCAGCTTGAGGGGCGAGGGCTATGGCTACACCTTC.

This clone was counted only a few times. The rearrangement uses TRBV18 and TRBJ2-5; weak D call: TRBD2 (6 bases). The CDR3 runs to 13 residues. V lost 2 bases to trimming and J lost 5 bases, with 9 bases between them. Germline CDR1 reads KGHSH; CDR2 reads LQKENI. CDR3 residues: CASSPNREETQYF. CDR3 bases: TGTGCCAGCTCACCAAATCGGGAGGAGACCCAGTACTTC.

The gene calls are TRBV9 and TRBJ2-1; a possible D gene is TRBD1 (7 bases). With 4 bases removed from V and 15 bases from J, the gap between germline ends came to 26 bases. CDR1 and CDR2 from the germline V gene are SGDLS and YYNGEE. This CDR3 is 15 amino acids long. DNA for the CDR3: TGTGCCAGCAGCCCCCATCCTCAGGGGGGAAATTTTCTGTTCTTC. Translated, it gives CASSPHPQGGNFLFF.

This clone has just a few counts. CDR3 coding DNA: TGTGCCAGCAAGGGGGAGGAGTACGAGCAGTACTTC. It encodes CASKGEEYEQYF. The genes are TRBV2 and TRBJ2-7; perhaps D is TRBD1 or TRBD2 (6 bases each). In germline, CDR1 is SNHLY, CDR2 FYNNEI. The CDR3 extends over 12 amino acids. V dropped 7 bases and J dropped 4 bases, with 11 bases sitting between them.

The rearrangement joins TRBV7-9 to TRBJ1-1; 8 bases match TRBD1. V lost 3 bases, J lost 4 bases, and 7 bases stayed unmatched. The V gene's germline CDR1 is SEHNR and CDR2 FQNEAQ (reference sequence). The length of the CDR3 is 15 residues. CDR3 loop: CASSLSGGAFTEAFF. CDR3 DNA sequence: TGTGCCAGCAGCTTGTCAGGGGGCGCGTTCACTGAAGCTTTCTTT. Variable domain in full (rest from reference TRBV7-9 and TRBJ1-1): DTGVSQNPRHKITKRGQNVTFRCDPISEHNRLYWYRQTLGQGPEFLTYFQNEAQLEKSRLLSDRFSAERPKGSFSTLEIQRTEQGDSAMYLCASSLSGGAFTEAFFGQGTRLTVV.

This chain joins TRBV30 and TRBJ1-1; D gene unclear. The CDR3 is 12 residues long. CDR1 GTSNPN and CDR2 SVGIG come from the germline V gene (reference sequence). V was clipped by 3 bases and J by 6 bases, with 11 bases between them. DNA of the CDR3: TGTGCCTGGAGAGTGGCGGTCGCTGAAGCTTTCTTT. Its protein is CAWRVAVAEAFF.

The chain joins TRBV11-1 to TRBJ2-5, with 7 bases lining up with TRBD1. V shed 4 bases and J 9 bases; nucleotides not matched to a gene: 14. Germline values: CDR1 SGHAT, CDR2 FQDESV (reference sequence). The CDR3 loop spans 15 amino acids. The CDR3 DNA follows: TGTGCCAGCAGCTCCTCAACCGGGACAGCGATGTCCCAGTACTTC. Encoded protein: CASSSSTGTAMSQYF. Based on the CDR3 plus reference TRBV11-1 and TRBJ2-5, the full variable domain is EAEVAQSPRYKITEKSQAVAFWCDPISGHATLYWYRQILGQGPELLVQFQDESVVDDSQLPKDRFSAERLKGVDSTLKIQPAELGDSAMYLCASSSSTGTAMSQYFGPGTRLLVL.

The chain combines TRBV6-5 with TRBJ2-1; possibly TRBD2 for D (5 bases). The CDR3 spans 13 residues. The germline V gene has CDR1 MNHEY and CDR2 SVGAGI. The CDR3 nucleotides read TGTGCAGCGACGGGGAGCTCCTACAATGAGCAGTTCTTC. It is translated as CAATGSSYNEQFF.

This sequence joins TRBV19 and TRBJ1-6; no firm D call. CDR3 length: 16 amino acids. Trimming removed 6 bases at V and 6 bases at J, with 18 bases between. Per germline, CDR1 LNHDA and CDR2 SQIVND (reference sequence). DNA of the CDR3: TGTGCCAGTAGCACGTCCGTCACATACTCTAATTCACCCCTCCACTTT. Translated: CASSTSVTYSNSPLHF. Supplemented by reference TRBV19 and TRBJ1-6, the full variable domain reads DGGITQSPKYLFRKEGQNVTLSCEQNLNHDAMYWYRQDPGQGLRLIYYSQIVNDFQKGDIAEGYSVSREKKESFPLTVTSAQKNPTAFYLCASSTSVTYSNSPLHFGNGTRLTVT.

The chain combines TRBV20-1 with TRBJ1-1; weak D call: TRBD1 (6 bases). Germline V lookup: CDR1 DFQATT, CDR2 SNEGSKA (reference sequence). The CDR3 is made up of 15 amino acids. The ends were cut back, 3 bases at V and 0 bases at J, with 14 bases in the middle. The CDR3 DNA sequence: TGCAGTGCTAGTGATGGTGGGACAATGAACACTGAAGCTTTCTTT. Its protein is CSASDGGTMNTEAFF.

The chain employs TRBV14 and TRBJ1-1, with D perhaps matching TRBD1 (6 bases). Germline CDR1 SGHDN, CDR2 FVKESK. The CDR3 spans 14 residues. The germline V and J ends were trimmed by 1 base and 6 bases, with 12 bases remaining between them. DNA for the CDR3: TGTGCCAGCAGCCAAGGGGGGGCGCGCGCTGAAGCTTTCTTT. Translating it yields CASSQGGARAEAFF.

The chain links TRBV6-6 to TRBJ2-7, with D uncertain. The V end was cut by 2 bases, the J end by 3 bases, with 8 bases between. Germline V gene sequence: CDR1 MNHNY, CDR2 SVGAGI (reference sequence). The length of the CDR3 is 13 residues. CDR3 sequence: CASSYRADYEQYF. The CDR3 region has the DNA TGTGCCAGCAGTTACAGGGCCGACTACGAGCAGTACTTC.

The chain couples TRBV6-5 to TRBJ2-7; TRBD2 is a possible D gene (7 bases). This CDR3 spans 16 amino acids. V shed 2 bases and J shed 4 bases, with 18 bases lying between them. Germline values: CDR1 MNHEY, CDR2 SVGAGI. CDR3 in amino acids: CASSYPTGGPSYEQYF. In nucleotides, the CDR3 is TGTGCCAGCAGTTACCCTACCGGGGGGCCTTCATACGAGCAGTACTTC.

This clone was seen a few times. This sequence joins TRBV3-1 (or the pseudogene TRBV3-2) and TRBJ1-2, with TRBD1 matching 8 bases. CDR1 is LGHDT and CDR2 is YNNKEL in the germline V gene (reference sequence). The CDR3 is 17 residues long. The junction had 15 bases not matched to a gene; V was cut back by 7 bases and J by 2 bases. CDR3 in amino acids: CASTPHRGATPNYGYTF. CDR3 nucleotides: TGTGCCAGCACTCCTCACAGGGGGGCGACACCAAACTATGGCTACACCTTC.

This clone came up once. This chain links TRBV2 with TRBJ1-1; D perhaps matches TRBD1 (5 bases). The germline CDR1 and CDR2 sequences are SNHLY and FYNNEI. The CDR3 consists of 13 residues. Trimming left V 11 bases short and J 1 base short, with 14 bases between. CDR3 region: CACTRGENTEAFF. The CDR3, as DNA: TGTGCCTGTACCCGGGGGGAGAACACTGAAGCTTTCTTT.

The genes are TRBV7-6 and TRBJ2-3; the match to TRBD1 covers 8 bases. V trimming: 2 bases; J trimming: 2 bases; junction bases outside the gene matches: 6. CDR3 length equals 16 residues. The germline V gene encodes CDR1 SGHVS and CDR2 FNYEAQ. DNA for the CDR3: TGTGCCAGCAGCTTAAGACAGGGGTACTACACAGATACGCAGTATTTT. It specifies CASSLRQGYYTDTQYF.